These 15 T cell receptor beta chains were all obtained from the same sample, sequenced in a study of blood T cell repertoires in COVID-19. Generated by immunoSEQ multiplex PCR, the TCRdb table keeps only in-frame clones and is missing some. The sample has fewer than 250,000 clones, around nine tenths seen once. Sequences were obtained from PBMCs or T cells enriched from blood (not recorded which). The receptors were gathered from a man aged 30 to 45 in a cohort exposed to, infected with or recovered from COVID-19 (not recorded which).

The CDR3 reads CASSRWMGQLNEKLFF. CDR3 nucleotides: TGTGCCAGCAGTCGTTGGATGGGACAGCTTAATGAAAAACTGTTTTTT. This sequence joins TRBV27 and TRBJ1-4; TRBD1 aligns across 7 bases. Germline CDR1 reads MNHEY; CDR2 reads SMNVEV (reference sequence). The CDR3 runs 16 residues. V was pared by 5 bases and J by 4 bases, with 10 bases of the junction left unmatched.

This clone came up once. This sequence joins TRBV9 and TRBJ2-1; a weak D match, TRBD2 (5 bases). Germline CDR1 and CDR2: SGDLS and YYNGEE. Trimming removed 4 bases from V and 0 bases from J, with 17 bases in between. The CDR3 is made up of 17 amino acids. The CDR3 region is CASSPHGMDGSYNEQFF. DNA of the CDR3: TGTGCCAGCAGCCCCCACGGGATGGACGGCTCCTACAATGAGCAGTTCTTC.

Here the CDR3 DNA reads TGCGCCAGCAGCTTATCGCAGGGAACCTACGAGCAGTACTTC. It specifies CASSLSQGTYEQYF. The chain recombines TRBV5-1 with TRBJ2-7; tentatively, D is TRBD1 (5 bases). Germline-derived CDR1 and CDR2 are SGHRS and YFSETQ. The CDR3 has 14 amino acids. V lost 2 bases and J 2 bases, leaving 11 bases between the germline ends.

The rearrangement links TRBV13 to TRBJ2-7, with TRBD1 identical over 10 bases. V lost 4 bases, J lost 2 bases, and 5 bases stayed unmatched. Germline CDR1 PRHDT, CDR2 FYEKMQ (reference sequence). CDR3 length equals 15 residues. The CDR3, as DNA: TGTGCCAGCAGCTCCAGGACAGGGGGGGCCTACGAGCAGTACTTC. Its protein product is CASSSRTGGAYEQYF.

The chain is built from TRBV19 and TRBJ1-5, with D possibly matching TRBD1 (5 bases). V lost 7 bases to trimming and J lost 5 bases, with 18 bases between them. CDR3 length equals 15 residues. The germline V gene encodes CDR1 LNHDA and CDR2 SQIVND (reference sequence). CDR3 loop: CASTTTWGADQPQHF. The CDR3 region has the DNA TGTGCCAGTACCACCACCTGGGGCGCTGATCAGCCCCAGCATTTT. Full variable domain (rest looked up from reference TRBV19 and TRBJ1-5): DGGITQSPKYLFRKEGQNVTLSCEQNLNHDAMYWYRQDPGQGLRLIYYSQIVNDFQKGDIAEGYSVSREKKESFPLTVTSAQKNPTAFYLCASTTTWGADQPQHFGDGTRLSIL.

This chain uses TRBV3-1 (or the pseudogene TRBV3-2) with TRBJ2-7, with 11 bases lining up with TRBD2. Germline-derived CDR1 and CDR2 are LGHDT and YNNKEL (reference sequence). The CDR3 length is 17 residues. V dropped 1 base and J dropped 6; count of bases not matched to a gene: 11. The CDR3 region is CASSQVGVGSGRVEQYF. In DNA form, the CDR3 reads TGTGCCAGCAGCCAAGTCGGGGTAGGTAGCGGGAGGGTCGAGCAGTACTTC.

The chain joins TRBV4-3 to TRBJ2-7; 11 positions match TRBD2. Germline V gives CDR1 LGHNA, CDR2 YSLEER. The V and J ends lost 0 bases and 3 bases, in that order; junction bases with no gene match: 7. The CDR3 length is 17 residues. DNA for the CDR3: TGCGCCAGCAGCCAAGAATCCGGGACTAGCGGATACTACGAGCAGTACTTC. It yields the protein CASSQESGTSGYYEQYF.

The CDR3 loop is CASSYETVGNEKLFF. Here the CDR3 DNA reads TGTGCCAGCAGCTACGAAACAGTGGGCAATGAAAAACTGTTTTTT. This chain uses TRBV3-1 (or the pseudogene TRBV3-2) with TRBJ1-4, with D hard to call. Germline V CDR1 and CDR2: LGHDT, YNNKEL (reference sequence). Trimming left V 5 bases short and J 5 bases short, with 15 bases between. This CDR3 spans 15 amino acids.

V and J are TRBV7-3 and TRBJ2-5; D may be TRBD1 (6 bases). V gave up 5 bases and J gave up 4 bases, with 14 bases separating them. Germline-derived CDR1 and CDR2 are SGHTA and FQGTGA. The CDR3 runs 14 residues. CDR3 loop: CASSLQGFGETQYF. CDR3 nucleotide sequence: TGTGCCAGCAGCCTGCAGGGGTTTGGAGAGACCCAGTACTTC.

In DNA, the CDR3 is TGTGCCACCAGCAGACAGCCGGGGGGCAATCAGCCCCAGCATTTT. Its protein product is CATSRQPGGNQPQHF. This rearrangement joins TRBV15 to TRBJ1-5, with TRBD1 as a possible D gene (5 bases). CDR1 is LNHNV, CDR2 YYDKDF, per germline (reference sequence). The V end lost 2 bases, the J end lost 2 bases, and 10 bases lay between the germline ends. The CDR3 runs 15 residues. Using reference TRBV15 and TRBJ1-5 for the parts outside the CDR3, the full variable domain is DAMVIQNPRYQVTQFGKPVTLSCSQTLNHNVMYWYQQKSSQAPKLLFHYYDKDFNNEADTPDNFQSRRPNTSFCFLDIRSPGLGDTAMYLCATSRQPGGNQPQHFGDGTRLSIL.

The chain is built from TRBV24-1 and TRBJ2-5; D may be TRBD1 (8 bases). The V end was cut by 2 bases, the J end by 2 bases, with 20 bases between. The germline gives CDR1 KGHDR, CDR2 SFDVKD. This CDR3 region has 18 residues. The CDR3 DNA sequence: TGTGCCACCAGTGATTGGGGGGGGACAGGCCCCTCTCAAGAGACCCAGTACTTC. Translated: CATSDWGGTGPSQETQYF.

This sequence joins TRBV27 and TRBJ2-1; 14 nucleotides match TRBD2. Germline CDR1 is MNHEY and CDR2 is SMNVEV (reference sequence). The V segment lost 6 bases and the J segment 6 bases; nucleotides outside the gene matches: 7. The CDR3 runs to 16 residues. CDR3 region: CASSTLGLAGGNEQFF. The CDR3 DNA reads TGTGCCAGCAGCACCCTAGGACTAGCGGGAGGCAATGAGCAGTTCTTC.

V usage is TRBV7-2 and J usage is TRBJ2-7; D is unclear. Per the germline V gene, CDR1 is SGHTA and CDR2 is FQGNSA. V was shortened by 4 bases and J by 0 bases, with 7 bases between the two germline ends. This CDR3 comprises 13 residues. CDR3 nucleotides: TGTGCCAGCAGCTCCCTAGGCTCCTACGAGCAGTACTTC. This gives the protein CASSSLGSYEQYF.

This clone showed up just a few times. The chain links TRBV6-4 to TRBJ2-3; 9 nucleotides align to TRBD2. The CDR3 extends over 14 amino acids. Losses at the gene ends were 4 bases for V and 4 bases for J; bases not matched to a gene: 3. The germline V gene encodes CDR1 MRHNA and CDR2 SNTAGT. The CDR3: CASSGLAEADTQYF. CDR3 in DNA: TGTGCCAGCAGTGGACTAGCGGAGGCAGATACGCAGTATTTT.

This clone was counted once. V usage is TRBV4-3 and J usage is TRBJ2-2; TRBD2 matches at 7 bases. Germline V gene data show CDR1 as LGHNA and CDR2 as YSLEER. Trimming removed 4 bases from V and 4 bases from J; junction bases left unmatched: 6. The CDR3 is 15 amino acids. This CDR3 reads CASSPGGPATGELFF. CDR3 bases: TGCGCCAGCAGCCCGGGAGGCCCCGCCACCGGGGAGCTGTTTTTT.